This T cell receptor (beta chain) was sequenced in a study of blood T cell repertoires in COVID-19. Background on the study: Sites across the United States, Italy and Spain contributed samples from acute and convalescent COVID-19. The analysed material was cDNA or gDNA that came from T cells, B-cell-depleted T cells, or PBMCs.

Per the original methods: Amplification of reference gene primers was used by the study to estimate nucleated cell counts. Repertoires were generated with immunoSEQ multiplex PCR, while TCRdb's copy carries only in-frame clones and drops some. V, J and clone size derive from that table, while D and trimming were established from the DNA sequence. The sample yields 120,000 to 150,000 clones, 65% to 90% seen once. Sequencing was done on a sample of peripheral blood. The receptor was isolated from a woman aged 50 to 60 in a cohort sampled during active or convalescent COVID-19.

The CDR3 DNA is TGTGCCAGCAGCTTAATAGAACAGAACTATGGCTACACCTTC. Encoded protein: CASSLIEQNYGYTF. The chain recombines TRBV7-9 with TRBJ1-2; D gene uncertain. Germline assignment: CDR1 SEHNR and CDR2 FQNEAQ (reference sequence). V was cut by 2 bases and J by 2 bases, with 9 bases left in between. The length of the CDR3 is 14 residues.